These T cell receptor beta chains were read from a single sample in a study of shared clonotypes between healthy human individuals. The method was immunoSEQ multiplex PCR; TCRdb's version includes in-frame clones alone and lacks a portion of them. The table has about 1.1 million clones, around three quarters seen once. Sequencing used memory CD4+ T cells from PBMCs. These receptors all stem from a man between 18 and 29 years old in good health. Some clones in this sample may be carry-over from other donors' samples. Each CDR3 is given with its conserved first and last residue. Clone size is given for some rows only: seen once, a few or many times, or a class if the clone is expanded.

j_gene | abundance | v_gene | CDR3aa
TRBJ1-1 | NA | TRBV5-6 | CASSLAPWQGWMNTEAFF
TRBJ2-1 | NA | TRBV5-7 | CASSRGTSDEQFF
TRBJ2-6 | many | TRBV6-5 | CASSLPGANVLTF
TRBJ2-1 | NA | TRBV6-1 | CASSELRGNRDEQFF
TRBJ2-1 | NA | TRBV28 | CASFDTSSYNEQFF
TRBJ2-3 | NA | TRBV18 | CASSTLAGDTDTQYF
TRBJ1-5 | NA | TRBV6-6 | CASTPGGVGQPQHF
TRBJ2-6 | NA | TRBV5-1 | CASSLAPASGANVLTF
TRBJ2-7 | NA | TRBV7-8 | CASSPGAKRYEQYF
TRBJ2-7 | few | TRBV18 | CASSLTRDSYEQYF
TRBJ2-7 | once | TRBV28 | CASSIIGTDFLEQYF